The clone carrying this T cell receptor beta chain was counted at least ten times. TCRdb used MiXCR to reprocess the PCR reads, holding one entry per CDR3 protein. This table has about 640,000 distinct CDR3 sequences, roughly 21% appearing once. This record belongs to a study of molecular identifiers for immune sequencing clone quantification. What was sequenced was naive CD8+ T cells from blood, with Jurkat cell RNA spiked in. This sample's subset: FACS-sorted CD8+CD4-CCR7+CD45RA+ naive T cells. The clonotype was recovered from a human donor in good health. Some libraries in this study had Jurkat cell RNA spiked in.

CDR3 region: CSARDFRASGVADTQYF. CDR3 nucleotides: TGCAGTGCTAGAGATTTTCGGGCTAGCGGGGTTGCAGATACGCAGTATTTT. V is TRBV20-1 and J is TRBJ2-3; TRBD2 aligns across 9 bases. The CDR3 extends over 17 amino acids. From germline, CDR1 is DFQATT and CDR2 SNEGSKA (reference sequence). The V gene end was trimmed by 0 bases and the J gene end by 4 bases; junction bases not matched to a gene: 11.